The T cell receptor beta chain under discussion was sequenced for a study of cytomegalovirus exposure and HLA in healthy donors. Study results and caveats: In a later analysis, TCR beta V- and J-gene trimming was associated with a missense DCLRE1C variant.

The V and J ends lost 10 bases and 3 bases respectively, with 9 bases between them. This CDR3 has 12 amino acids. Germline lookup yields CDR1 MNHNY and CDR2 SVGAGI (reference sequence). PCR used 60 Vbeta primers and 13 Jbeta primers. Here immunoSEQ multiplex PCR was the method, and the copy in TCRdb shows in-frame clones only, minus some. The sample holds about 140,000 clones, roughly 80% seen once. Among the donors, all were healthy bone marrow donors. This clone was seen a single time. Its antigen remains unidentified. The sequence derives from a man aged 40-49 years in good health and CMV-seropositive. The gene calls are TRBV6-6 and TRBJ1-4, with a possible D match to TRBD1 (6 bases). The sample taken for sequencing was PBMCs. CDR3 coding DNA: TGTGCCATACAGGGACCTAATGAAAAACTGTTTTTT. Translating gives CAIQGPNEKLFF.